Below, one T cell receptor (beta chain) is given with its context. Its antigen target is currently unknown. Base qualities are not at hand, and no much larger clone is one base apart. Based on the germline V gene, the CDR1 and CDR2 sequences are KGHDR and SFDVKD. The CDR3 numbers 12 residues from cysteine through phenylalanine. Left in the record is the CDR3 DNA by itself, 36 bases read in frame from the first base. V is cut by 7 bases and J by 0 bases, and the space between the germline ends is 3 bases. These data originate in a study of T cell responses to AZD1222 COVID-19 vaccine (dated by TCRdb to the early 2020s). Concerning the study at large: TCR sequencing covered 233 trial participants: 200 to 210 given two doses of AZD1222 and approximately 26 given two doses of MenACWY control vaccine. Trial participants were enrolled into age subgroups of 18-55, 56-69 and 70-plus years, which contained around 150, 29 and 61 TCR-sequenced participants, respectively. Overall study outcomes, separate from this receptor: Participants were mostly white British and included more females than males, and it was suggested by the authors that clonal diversity may have been underestimated. The 56-69-year group was small, and its depth increase did not reach significance, likely because of low power. Conclusions about previously exposed vaccinees are limited, since just six AZD1222 recipients were seropositive for SARS-CoV-2 at baseline. Because no day 14 peak-response samples were available, the repertoires could be characterized only after the peak T cell response. After two AZD1222 doses, both the breadth and the depth of spike-specific TCRs were significantly higher than at day 0 and than in MenACWY recipients. The vaccine-associated CD4 TCRs covered the entire spike protein, and the dominant responses fell in regions 160-218 and 743-854. Nearly half of unique spike-specific TCRs reportedly recognized epitopes outside regions mutated in the B.1.351 and B.1.1.7 variants.

The CDR3 regions of human TCRbeta chains were subjected to immunosequencing. As for the original processing: Repertoire TCRs were matched against a reference library of SARS-CoV-2-specific TCRs generated with the MIRA antigen-specificity platform. Breadth was defined as the fraction of unique TCRs that were SARS-CoV-2-associated, and depth was defined as the fraction of total T cells that were SARS-CoV-2-associated. Each spike-specific TCR was assigned to its reactive spike region and to a CD4 or CD8 class using the MIRA data. Log10-transformed breadth and depth values were compared by one-way ANOVA with Sidak's multiple comparisons tests. TCRdb took this table from immuneACCESS and kept in-frame rearrangements with V and J called. Such tables lack part of the clones; where checked against another copy, unresolved V genes explain under half of the gap, and the rest is unexplained. The V and J calls and clone size come from that table; D and trimming were worked out from the DNA. In all, the sample holds under 170,000 clones, and more than 90% of those were seen once. Approximately 3.4% of the sample lies in the top ten.

Reading the label with the study, this specimen's time point is: about 28 days (+/-7) after the second vaccine dose. AZD1222 recipients with second doses at about 4 weeks or about 12 weeks were pooled, because spike-specific TCR depth and breadth did not differ between schedules. Vaccinee samples came from UK trials COV001 and COV002, including a single-blind randomized controlled phase 2/3 trial of AZD1222 (ChAdOx1 nCoV-19) in healthy adults. Trial participant PBMC samples were collected at day 0 and day 28 after the second dose for TCRbeta chain sequencing. This chain joins TRBV24-1 to TRBJ1-5, with no confidently assigned D gene. This clonotype was obtained from an adult who received the AZD1222 COVID-19 vaccine. The sequences come from peripheral blood, collected 28 days after the second AZD1222 dose. The DNA is TGTGCCACCAGAGATAGCAATCAGCCCCAGCATTTT. Translation gives CATRDSNQPQHF.